The sequence of this TCR beta chain was determined in a study of T cell responses to AZD1222 COVID-19 vaccine. The study, taken as a whole, reports: Scientists sampled the repertoires only once the peak T cell response had passed. Nearly half of the spike-specific TCRs reportedly recognize variant regions that carry no mutations. Clonal diversity may have been underestimated, and the donors were mostly white British, with more females than males.

A remark on this clone: Its matching antigen is unknown.

Losses at the gene ends were 5 bases for V and 0 bases for J; bases not matched to a gene: 6. Germline V gene data show CDR1 as ENHRY and CDR2 as SYGVKD. This CDR3 comprises 16 residues. Method: immunoSEQ multiplex PCR; TCRdb's copy keeps in-frame clones and lacks some. Of roughly 160,000 clones in the sample, 88% were seen once. This TCR was recovered from an adult in good health. The sequences come from peripheral blood, collected on day 0 of AZD1222 vaccination. V gene TRBV10-3 combines with J gene TRBJ1-3, with 8 positions matching TRBD1. The CDR3 is CAISRTGTLSGNTIYF. In DNA, the CDR3 is TGTGCCATCAGTCGGACAGGGACGCTCTCTGGAAACACCATATATTTT.